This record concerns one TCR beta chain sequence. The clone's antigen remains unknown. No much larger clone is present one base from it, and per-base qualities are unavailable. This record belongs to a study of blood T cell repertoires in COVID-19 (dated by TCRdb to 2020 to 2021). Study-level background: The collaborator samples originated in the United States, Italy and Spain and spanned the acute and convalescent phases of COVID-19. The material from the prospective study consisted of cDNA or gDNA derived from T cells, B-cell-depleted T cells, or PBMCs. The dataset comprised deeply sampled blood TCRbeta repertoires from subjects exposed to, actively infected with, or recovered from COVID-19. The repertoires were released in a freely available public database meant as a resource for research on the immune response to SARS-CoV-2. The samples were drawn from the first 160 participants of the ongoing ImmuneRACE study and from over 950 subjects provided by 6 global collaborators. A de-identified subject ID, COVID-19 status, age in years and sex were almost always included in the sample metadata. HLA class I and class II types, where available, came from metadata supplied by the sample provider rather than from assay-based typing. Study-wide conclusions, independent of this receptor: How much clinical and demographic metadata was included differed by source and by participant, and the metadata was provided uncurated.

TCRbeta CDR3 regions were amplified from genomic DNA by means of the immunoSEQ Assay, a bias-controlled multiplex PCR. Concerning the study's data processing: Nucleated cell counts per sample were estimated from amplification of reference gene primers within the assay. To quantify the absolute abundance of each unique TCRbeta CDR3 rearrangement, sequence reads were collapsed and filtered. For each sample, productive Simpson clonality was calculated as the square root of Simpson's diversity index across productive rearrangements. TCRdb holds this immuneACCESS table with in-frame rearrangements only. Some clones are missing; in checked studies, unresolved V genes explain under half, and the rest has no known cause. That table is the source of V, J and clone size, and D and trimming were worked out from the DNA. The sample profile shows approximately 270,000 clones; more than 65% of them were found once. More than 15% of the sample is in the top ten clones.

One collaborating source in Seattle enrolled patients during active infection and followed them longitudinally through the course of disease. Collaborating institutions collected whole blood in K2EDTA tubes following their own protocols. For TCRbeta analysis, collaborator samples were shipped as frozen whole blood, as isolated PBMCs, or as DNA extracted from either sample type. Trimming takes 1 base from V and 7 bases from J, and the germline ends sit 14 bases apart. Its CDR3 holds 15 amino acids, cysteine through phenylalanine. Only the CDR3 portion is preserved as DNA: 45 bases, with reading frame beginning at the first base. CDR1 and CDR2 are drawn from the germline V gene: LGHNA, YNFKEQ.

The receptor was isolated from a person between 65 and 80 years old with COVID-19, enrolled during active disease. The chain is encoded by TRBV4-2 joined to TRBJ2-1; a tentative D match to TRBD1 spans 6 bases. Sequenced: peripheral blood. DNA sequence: TGTGCCAGCAGCCAAGTCGGTGGGGACAATAATGAGCAGTTCTTC. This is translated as CASSQVGGDNNEQFF.